This entry features one T cell receptor (beta chain) sequence. Its antigen is still unknown. These data are taken from a study of monozygotic twins with inflammatory bowel disease. Broader study findings: Evidence failed to back one strong IBD-linked signal or clonotype.

Investigators made cDNA in eight separate reactions per sample. Addition of UMIs with a 6-nucleotide sample barcode was achieved by template switching. TCRdb reprocessed the 5' RACE reads and stores each CDR3 protein as one record, lacking DNA. The sample totals over 200,000 distinct CDR3 sequences. The CDR3 is 16 residues long. Germline V gene data show CDR1 as SGHNT and CDR2 as YYREEE (reference sequence). This clonotype originated in a human donor with ulcerative colitis or Crohn's disease, or a healthy co-twin of an affected twin (not recorded which). The gene calls are TRBV5-4 and TRBJ2-3; checking the TCRdb D call of TRBD1 is not possible without DNA. Sequencing input: blood. CDR3: CASSWGTGAGTDTQYF.